A selection of T cell receptor beta chains follows, all from one sample in a study of early T cells in non-severe SARS-CoV-2 infection. A single record per CDR3 protein comes from TCRdb applying MiXCR to the 5' RACE reads. The sample includes 30,000 to 35,000 distinct CDR3 sequences, about 4.3% of them seen just once. Sequenced: whole blood. The receptors derive from an adult who was a healthcare worker with PCR-confirmed SARS-CoV-2 infection or an uninfected control (not recorded which). Both conserved end residues are trimmed from each CDR3. Fields, in order: J gene, V gene, CDR3 protein.

j_call: TRBJ2-1
v_call: TRBV20-1
cdr3_aa: SAIGLAGVNEQF

j_call: TRBJ1-2
v_call: TRBV14
cdr3_aa: ASKGGNYGYT

j_call: TRBJ2-7
v_call: TRBV30
cdr3_aa: AWSLGTRDRPDEQY

j_call: TRBJ1-5
v_call: TRBV20-1
cdr3_aa: SARRHFASNQPQH

j_call: TRBJ1-1
v_call: TRBV18
cdr3_aa: ASSPDAQMNTEAF

j_call: TRBJ2-5
v_call: TRBV6-6
cdr3_aa: ASSPGQGAETQY

j_call: TRBJ2-2
v_call: TRBV7-6
cdr3_aa: ASSLAHNTGELF

j_call: TRBJ1-4
v_call: TRBV29-1
cdr3_aa: SVKQRDRVAEKLF

j_call: TRBJ2-3
v_call: TRBV7-2
cdr3_aa: ASSLAGGPTDTQY

j_call: TRBJ2-3
v_call: TRBV6-2/TRBV6-3
cdr3_aa: ASKGTRHTDTQY

j_call: TRBJ2-7
v_call: TRBV28
cdr3_aa: ASSVGPSLWEQY

j_call: TRBJ2-3
v_call: TRBV11-2
cdr3_aa: ASSLVAYGTGGTDTQY

j_call: TRBJ1-1
v_call: TRBV19
cdr3_aa: ASSIGQGARSTEAF

j_call: TRBJ2-3
v_call: TRBV7-2
cdr3_aa: ASSLEKDNTQY

j_call: TRBJ2-7
v_call: TRBV7-2
cdr3_aa: ASSLAGTGNYEQY

j_call: TRBJ2-3
v_call: TRBV10-3
cdr3_aa: ATRDPRADTQY